This T cell receptor beta chain was sequenced for a study of blood T cell repertoires in COVID-19 (dated by TCRdb to the early 2020s). Regarding the study in general: Samples from collaborators originated in the United States, Italy and Spain and spanned both the acute and convalescent phases of COVID-19. The repertoires were released in a freely available public database intended as a resource for research on the immune response to SARS-CoV-2. Where available, HLA class I and class II types were taken from metadata supplied by the sample provider and were not determined by assay-based typing. Deeply sampled blood TCRbeta repertoires from subjects exposed to, actively infected with, or recovered from COVID-19 were included in the dataset. The samples were drawn from the first 160 participants of the ongoing ImmuneRACE study and from 1,254 subjects provided by 6 global collaborators. The material from the prospective study consisted of cDNA or gDNA derived from T cells, B-cell-depleted T cells, or PBMCs. The sample metadata nearly always contained a de-identified subject ID, COVID-19 status, age in years and sex.

The immunoSEQ Assay, a bias-controlled multiplex PCR, was used to amplify TCRbeta CDR3 regions from genomic DNA. Processing in the source paper ran as follows. Nucleated cell counts per sample were estimated from amplification of reference gene primers within the assay. Sequence reads were collapsed and filtered to measure the absolute abundance of every unique TCRbeta CDR3 rearrangement. Productive Simpson clonality was computed per sample as the square root of Simpson's diversity index over productive rearrangements. Imported from immuneACCESS, the table was reduced by TCRdb to in-frame sequences with V and J called. These copies leave out some clones; in studies compared against another copy, an unresolved V gene accounts for under half, and the cause of the remainder is not known. V and J calls and clone size come straight from that table; D and trimming were deduced from the DNA. This sample gives around 140,000 clones in total; around 90% of them show up just once. In total, the top ten clones hold 1.5% to 2% of the sample.

The study at large found these results: The quantity of clinical and demographic metadata differed by source and by participant and was supplied without curation.

As concerns this clone: Its antigen is unknown. The record has no base qualities; no much larger clone is one base away. This sample includes further DNA sequences coding for the same CDR3.

The collaborating institutions used their own protocols to collect whole blood in K2EDTA tubes. For TCRbeta analysis, collaborators shipped samples in one of three forms: frozen whole blood, isolated PBMCs, or DNA extracted from either of those sample types. Reading the germline V gene gives CDR1 KGHSH and CDR2 LQKENI. Trimming costs V 3 bases and J 5 bases, and their ends lie 9 bases apart. The CDR3 numbers 13 residues from cysteine through phenylalanine. Just the 39-base CDR3 DNA is kept, in frame starting at base 1. Recombination joined TRBV18 with TRBJ2-3; perhaps TRBD2 is the D gene, with 5 bases matching. This TCR was sampled from a woman aged 50 to 65 with acute or convalescent COVID-19. The sample comprised peripheral blood. The CDR3 has the sequence CASSPGSGDTQYF. The nucleotide sequence is TGTGCCAGCTCACCGGGGAGCGGAGATACGCAGTATTTT.